This TCR beta chain is from a study of T cells after yellow fever vaccination. Study-wide results and limits: Among primary-vaccination clones, most reappeared after the booster, at about 95% for CD4 and about 90% for CD8. The CD4 compartment and the CD8 compartment contained a small share of clonotypes in common. The secondary response peaked faster, at day 5 versus 15, but was weaker.

Germline V gives CDR1 DFQATT, CDR2 SNEGSKA (reference sequence). V was shortened by 6 bases and J by 0 bases, with 9 bases between the two germline ends. The CDR3 contains 13 residues. The study made its TCR cDNA through 5'RACE template switching. That step introduced a universal primer site along with UMIs. TCRdb reprocessed the 5' RACE reads via MiXCR and lists one record per CDR3 protein. The sample gives hundreds of thousands of distinct CDR3 sequences, 9% to 15% of which show up once; 14% to 15% is in the top ten. About this clonotype itself: As yet, its antigen is unknown.

This TCR was recovered from a man in his thirties or forties who received the YFV17D yellow fever vaccine. Sequences were derived from PBMCs, sampled on the day of the yellow fever booster vaccination. V gene TRBV20-1 combines with J gene TRBJ1-3; D gene ambiguous. CDR3 bases: TGCAGTGCCCTGATGGGCTCTGGAAACACCATATATTTT. Translating gives CSALMGSGNTIYF.